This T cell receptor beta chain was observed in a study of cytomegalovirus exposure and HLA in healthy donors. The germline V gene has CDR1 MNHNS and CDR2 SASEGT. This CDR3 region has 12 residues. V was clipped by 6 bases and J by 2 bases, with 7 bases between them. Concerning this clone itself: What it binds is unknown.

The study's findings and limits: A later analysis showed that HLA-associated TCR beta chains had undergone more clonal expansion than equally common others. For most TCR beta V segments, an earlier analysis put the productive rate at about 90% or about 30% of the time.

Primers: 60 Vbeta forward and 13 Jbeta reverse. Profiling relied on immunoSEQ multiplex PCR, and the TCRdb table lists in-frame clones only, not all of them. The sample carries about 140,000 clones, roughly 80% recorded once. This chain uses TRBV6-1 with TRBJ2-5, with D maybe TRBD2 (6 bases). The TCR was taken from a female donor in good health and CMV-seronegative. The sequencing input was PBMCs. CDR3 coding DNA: TGTGCCAGCAGCGGAGGGCAAGAGACCCAGTACTTC. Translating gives CASSGGQETQYF.